The 24 T cell receptor beta chains below all came from one sample that was sequenced in a study of early T cells in non-severe SARS-CoV-2 infection. TCRdb itself ran the 5' RACE reads through MiXCR, one entry per CDR3 protein. The top ten hold around 4.5% of the sample, which has about 42,000 distinct CDR3 sequences, around 7% seen once. Sequencing was performed on whole blood. These receptor sequences come from an adult who was a healthcare worker with PCR-confirmed SARS-CoV-2 infection or an uninfected control (not recorded which).

This clonotype was picked up a small number of times. V usage is TRBV3-2 and J usage is TRBJ2-3; whether TRBD1, the table's D call, matches the DNA was not checked. TRBV3-2 is a pseudogene. This CDR3 has 17 amino acids. As DNA, the CDR3 is TGTGCCAGCAGCCCCCGGGGTTTGGCGGGGCCCACAGATACGCAGTATTTT. Translated: CASSPRGLAGPTDTQYF.

The chain couples TRBV6-5 to TRBJ2-5; D uncertain. CDR3 length: 14 amino acids. Germline-derived CDR1 and CDR2 are MNHEY and SVGAGI. Trimming left V 2 bases short and J 2 bases short, with 9 bases between. CDR3 sequence (DNA): TGTGCCAGCAGTTACGGGTCCCCACAAGAGACCCAGTACTTC. Its translation is CASSYGSPQETQYF.

This sequence joins TRBV20-1 and TRBJ2-3, with 11 nucleotides matching TRBD2. This CDR3 has 16 residues. CDR1 and CDR2 (germline): DFQATT, SNEGSKA (reference sequence). Trimming took 0 bases from V and 6 from J; bases not matched to a gene: 8. The CDR3 reads CSARDLRLAGPDTQYF. The CDR3 DNA reads as TGCAGTGCTAGAGATCTTCGACTAGCGGGGCCCGATACGCAGTATTTT.

This clonotype was counted at least ten times. V usage is TRBV5-1 and J usage is TRBJ1-2, with 9 bases that match TRBD1. The J segment lost 3 bases and the V segment lost 3 bases, leaving 6 bases of the junction unmatched. The germline gives CDR1 SGHRS, CDR2 YFSETQ. CDR3 length: 15 amino acids. The CDR3 DNA sequence: TGCGCCAGCAGCTCGTCCCGGGACAGGGACTATGGCTACACCTTC. It translates to CASSSSRDRDYGYTF. Drawing the rest from reference TRBV5-1 and TRBJ1-2, the complete variable domain is KAGVTQTPRYLIKTRGQQVTLSCSPISGHRSVSWYQQTPGQGLQFLFEYFSETQRNKGNFPGRFSGRQFSNSRSEMNVSTLELGDSALYLCASSSSRDRDYGYTFGSGTRLTVV.

This clonotype was seen at least ten times. J is TRBJ2-2 and V is TRBV7-6, with no clear D. Trimming took off 7 bases at V and 0 bases at J, with 9 bases between the two ends. The CDR3 has 14 residues. Germline CDR1 and CDR2: SGHVS and FNYEAQ. The CDR3 region is CASTRAPNTGELFF. CDR3 sequence (DNA): TGTGCCAGCACCCGGGCCCCGAACACCGGGGAGCTGTTTTTT.

This chain uses TRBV20-1 with TRBJ2-1; 7 bases line up with TRBD2. CDR3 size: 15 residues. The germline CDR1 and CDR2 sequences are DFQATT and SNEGSKA (reference sequence). The V segment lost 3 bases and the J segment 4 bases; nucleotides outside the gene matches: 9. Written as DNA, the CDR3 is TGCAGTGCTAGGGAACCGGGACTACCATACAATGAGCAGTTCTTC. It translates to CSAREPGLPYNEQFF.

A few counts support this clonotype. CDR3 nucleotides: TGTGCCAGCAGTGGCGGGACCTTTGGAGGCTACACCTTC. Protein sequence: CASSGGTFGGYTF. The chain couples TRBV12-3 or TRBV12-4 to TRBJ1-2, with a possible D match to TRBD1 (5 bases). The CDR3 runs to 13 residues. V dropped 5 bases and J dropped 8 bases, with 15 bases sitting between them.

Only a few counts were recorded for this clonotype. The V and J genes are TRBV12-3 or TRBV12-4 and TRBJ2-7, with 9 positions matching TRBD1. This CDR3 is built from 14 residues. V was clipped by 7 bases and J by 1 base; unmatched bases: 5. The DNA of the CDR3 is TGTGCCAGCACCCCCGGACAGGGGTCCTACGAGCAGTACTTC. Its protein is CASTPGQGSYEQYF.

In this sample, this clonotype turned up many times. This chain uses TRBV5-1 with TRBJ2-7; 10 nucleotides agree with TRBD1. This CDR3 contains 16 residues. Germline CDR1 and CDR2: SGHRS and YFSETQ. V dropped 0 bases and J dropped 6; count of bases not matched to a gene: 9. Written as DNA, the CDR3 is TGCGCCAGCAGCTTGGCCCCTGGGACAGGGGCTTCCGAGCAGTACTTC. It codes for CASSLAPGTGASEQYF.

This clonotype was seen ten or more times. The chain employs TRBV19 and TRBJ1-5; no definite D call. The CDR3 extends over 14 amino acids. The V and J ends lost 7 bases and 0 bases respectively, with 10 bases between them. CDR1 and CDR2 (germline): LNHDA, SQIVND (reference sequence). The CDR3 DNA is TGTGCCAGTAACGCCGTGATTAGCAATCAGCCCCAGCATTTT. The encoded protein is CASNAVISNQPQHF.

This sequence joins TRBV6-5 and TRBJ2-5; D could derive from TRBD1 or TRBD2 (5 bases each). The CDR3 spans 13 residues. The V gene's germline CDR1 is MNHEY and CDR2 SVGAGI. Trimming cost V 0 bases and J 3 bases, with 5 bases left between them. CDR3 in amino acids: CASSYSGEETQYF. CDR3 DNA sequence: TGTGCCAGCAGTTACTCGGGGGAAGAGACCCAGTACTTC.

This chain joins TRBV12-5 and TRBJ2-3; no definite D call. V was clipped by 5 bases and J by 2 bases, with 5 bases between them. The CDR3 runs to 12 residues. Germline CDR1 is LGHNT and CDR2 is FRNRAP. This CDR3 is CASGDNTDTQYF. CDR3 DNA: TGTGCTAGTGGTGACAACACAGATACGCAGTATTTT.

This clonotype has only a few counts. The J gene is TRBJ1-4, the V gene TRBV2; 11 nucleotides line up with TRBD1. The CDR3 contains 14 residues. The ends lost 6 bases at V and 8 bases at J; junction bases unmatched: 5. Germline CDR1 SNHLY, CDR2 FYNNEI. CDR3 residues: CASSPGTGGEKLFF. The DNA for the CDR3 is TGTGCCAGCAGCCCCGGGACAGGGGGGGAAAAACTGTTTTTT. The full variable domain, in which reference TRBV2 and TRBJ1-4 provide the parts outside the CDR3, is EPEVTQTPSHQVTQMGQEVILRCVPISNHLYFYWYRQILGQKVEFLVSFYNNEISEKSEIFDDQFSVERPDGSNFTLKIRSTKLEDSAMYFCASSPGTGGEKLFFGSGTQLSVL.

This clonotype has at least ten counts. V is TRBV11-2 and J is TRBJ2-1, with D perhaps TRBD1 or TRBD2 (7 bases each). Trimming stripped 5 bases from V and 0 bases from J, with 17 bases between. This CDR3 spans 17 amino acids. The germline CDR1 and CDR2 sequences are SGHAT and FQNNGV. For the CDR3, the DNA is TGTGCCAGCAGCCCTCCGGGGGGACAGAGCTCCTACAATGAGCAGTTCTTC. Its protein product is CASSPPGGQSSYNEQFF.

The V and J genes are TRBV7-9 and TRBJ1-2, with 8 bases identical to TRBD1. This CDR3 has 13 amino acids. Germline-derived CDR1 and CDR2 are SEHNR and FQNEAQ (reference sequence). V lost 10 bases and J lost 4; bases outside the gene matches: 8. The CDR3 bases are TGTGCCACCCTGACAGGGGATGGCTATGGCTACACCTTC. Amino acid sequence: CATLTGDGYGYTF.

This chain links TRBV7-6 with TRBJ1-2; D unclear. The CDR3 sequence is 14 residues long. The V and J ends lost 1 base and 4 bases respectively, with 10 bases between them. Germline V gene lookup returns CDR1 SGHVS and CDR2 FNYEAQ. The CDR3 loop reads CASSLEAVGYGYTF. CDR3 in DNA: TGTGCCAGCAGCTTAGAGGCAGTAGGCTATGGCTACACCTTC.

This clonotype came up many times. The chain recombines TRBV6-1 with TRBJ2-3; D is ambiguous. From germline, CDR1 is MNHNS and CDR2 SASEGT. Deletions cut 3 bases from V and 11 bases from J, with 12 bases between. The CDR3 length is 12 residues. The CDR3 loop reads CASSDKVVEQYF. DNA of the CDR3: TGTGCCAGCAGTGACAAGGTGGTTGAGCAGTATTTT.

This clonotype has just a few counts. V and J are TRBV11-2 and TRBJ2-7; D unresolved. Per germline, CDR1 SGHAT and CDR2 FQNNGV. V was pared by 5 bases and J by 3 bases, with 5 bases between. CDR3 length: 11 residues. The CDR3 here is CASSPHYEQYF. The CDR3 nucleotides are TGTGCCAGCAGCCCCCACTACGAGCAGTACTTC.

This clonotype was counted only a few times. The chain recombines TRBV5-1 with TRBJ2-7; 7 bases are a match to TRBD1. Trimming cost V 3 bases and J 2 bases; bases outside gene matches: 2. CDR3 length equals 13 residues. Germline CDR1 SGHRS, CDR2 YFSETQ. This chain's CDR3 is CASSWDSTYEQYF. The CDR3 DNA is TGCGCCAGCAGCTGGGACAGTACCTACGAGCAGTACTTC. Using reference TRBV5-1 and TRBJ2-7 for the parts outside the CDR3, the full variable domain is KAGVTQTPRYLIKTRGQQVTLSCSPISGHRSVSWYQQTPGQGLQFLFEYFSETQRNKGNFPGRFSGRQFSNSRSEMNVSTLELGDSALYLCASSWDSTYEQYFGPGTRLTVT.

The chain carries TRBV5-6 and TRBJ2-4; no clear D gene. The CDR3 has 15 amino acids. Deletions cut 2 bases from V and 4 bases from J, with 13 bases between. CDR1 is SGHDT, CDR2 YYEEEE, per germline. CDR3: CASSFAGRTKNIQYF. The DNA of the CDR3 is TGTGCCAGCAGCTTTGCCGGACGGACGAAAAACATTCAGTACTTC.

This clonotype was counted ten times or more. The chain joins TRBV7-8 to TRBJ1-6, with a weak D call TRBD1 (6 bases). The CDR3 runs to 16 residues. The germline V and J ends were trimmed by 8 bases and 10 bases, with 24 bases remaining between them. From germline, CDR1 is SGHVS and CDR2 FQNEAQ. The CDR3 sequence is CASAQQGNLPGSPLHF. Written as DNA, the CDR3 is TGTGCCAGCGCCCAGCAGGGGAACCTCCCTGGGTCACCCCTCCACTTT.

This clonotype was counted only a few times. The chain has TRBV2 and TRBJ2-5; TRBD2 aligns across 8 bases. The CDR3 is made up of 16 amino acids. V shed 0 bases and J 7 bases; nucleotides not matched to a gene: 10. The V gene's germline CDR1 is SNHLY and CDR2 FYNNEI. The CDR3 DNA is TGTGCCAGCAGTGAAGCGTTGGCGGGGGGTCTGCGGACCCAGTACTTC. As protein: CASSEALAGGLRTQYF.

By share, this clonotype ranks as medium-sized. The rearrangement uses TRBV11-2 and TRBJ1-2, with a possible D match to TRBD1 (5 bases). Germline assignment: CDR1 SGHAT and CDR2 FQNNGV. The CDR3 spans 13 residues. V was pared by 4 bases and J by 6 bases, with 12 bases between. Here the CDR3 reads CASSSGRVNGYTF. CDR3 nucleotides: TGTGCCAGCAGCTCAGGGAGGGTGAATGGCTACACCTTC.

This clonotype was observed a few times. CDR3 coding DNA: TGCAGTGCTAGGCCAGACCCTTTCACCGGGGAGCTGTTTTTT. It translates to CSARPDPFTGELFF. V and J are TRBV20-1 and TRBJ2-2, with D unclear. V dropped 3 bases and J dropped 4 bases, with 12 bases sitting between them. This CDR3 has 14 residues. Germline lookup yields CDR1 DFQATT and CDR2 SNEGSKA (reference sequence).